This T cell receptor (beta chain) appears in the sequencing data of a study of blood T cells in healthy people across ages. This CDR3 has 15 amino acids. Germline-derived CDR1 and CDR2 are SEHNR and FQNEAQ (reference sequence). V shed 5 bases and J 0 bases; nucleotides not matched to a gene: 6. A second PCR of roughly 7 to 11 cycles used a sample-barcoded 5' primer and a J-beta primer mix. TCRdb recomputed calls from the 5' RACE reads with MiXCR, one row per CDR3 protein. The sample records some 320,000 distinct CDR3 sequences, 25% to 30% being singletons. The receptor was derived from a woman aged 70-85 years in good health. V and J are TRBV7-9 and TRBJ2-7; 8 nucleotides agree with TRBD2. The sequenced material came from blood. The CDR3, as DNA: TGTGCCAGCAGCAGACTAGCGAGTCTCTCCTACGAGCAGTACTTC. Its translation: CASSRLASLSYEQYF.